A single sample is the source of the 21 T cell receptor beta chains below, sequenced in a study of ipilimumab plus nivolumab after autologous stem cell transplantation. TCRdb's table, derived via immunoSEQ multiplex PCR, lists solely in-frame clones and lacks some. The table lists approximately 12,000 clones, 60% to 80% of them singletons. Specimen: PBMCs, collected in a trial of ipilimumab plus nivolumab as post-transplant consolidation. All receptors come from a male donor with multiple myeloma.

A single count supports this clone. The V and J genes are TRBV11-3 and TRBJ1-2; D unclear. Germline lookup yields CDR1 SGHNT and CDR2 YENEEA. V was trimmed by 3 bases and J by 0 bases, leaving 11 bases between them. The CDR3 is 15 amino acids. The CDR3 nucleotides read TGTGCCAGCAGCTTGGGAGTCGGGGCTAACTATGGCTACACCTTC. Protein sequence: CASSLGVGANYGYTF.

V and J are TRBV4-1 and TRBJ2-7; D possibly corresponds to TRBD1 (6 bases). Germline V gives CDR1 MGHRA, CDR2 YSYEKL. Trimming stripped 5 bases from V and 2 bases from J, with 13 bases between. This CDR3 spans 14 amino acids. The CDR3, as DNA: TGCGCCAGCAGCGGACAGCAGGGAGCCTACGAGCAGTACTTC. It codes for CASSGQQGAYEQYF.

The genes are TRBV18 and TRBJ2-7, with 8 bases lining up with TRBD1. V dropped 2 bases and J dropped 3; count of bases not matched to a gene: 9. This CDR3 has 16 amino acids. CDR1 and CDR2 from the germline V gene are KGHSH and LQKENI. This CDR3 is CASSPRPGQADYEQYF. CDR3 nucleotides: TGTGCCAGCTCACCAAGACCGGGACAGGCCGACTACGAGCAGTACTTC. The whole variable domain, remainder taken from reference TRBV18 and TRBJ2-7, is NAGVMQNPRHLVRRRGQEARLRCSPMKGHSHVYWYRQLPEEGLKFMVYLQKENIIDESGMPKERFSAEFPKEGPSILRIQQVVRGDSAAYFCASSPRPGQADYEQYFGPGTRLTVT.

This clone has just one count. Here the CDR3 reads CASITPGQGPYEQYF. The CDR3 DNA follows: TGTGCCAGCATAACTCCGGGACAGGGACCCTACGAGCAGTACTTC. The chain couples TRBV25-1 to TRBJ2-7; 9 bases agree with TRBD1. After removal of 7 bases from V and 2 bases from J, the junction contained 9 bases not matched to a gene. Germline CDR1 MGHDK, CDR2 SYGVNS. The CDR3 spans 15 residues.

The chain employs TRBV4-1 and TRBJ2-5; maybe TRBD1 (6 bases). Germline-derived CDR1 and CDR2 are MGHRA and YSYEKL. The CDR3 runs to 15 residues. Trimming removed 2 bases at V and 4 bases at J, with 14 bases between. The CDR3 DNA follows: TGCGCCAGCAGCCAACAGGACCGACAGGTAGAGACCCAGTACTTC. This translates into CASSQQDRQVETQYF.

The chain recombines TRBV7-2 with TRBJ1-5, with 7 nucleotides matching TRBD1. Looked up from germline, CDR1 is SGHTA and CDR2 is FQGNSA. The CDR3 length is 14 residues. Trimming took 4 bases from V and 3 from J; bases not matched to a gene: 3. CDR3 loop: CASSSQGNNQPQHF. DNA of the CDR3: TGTGCCAGCAGCTCACAGGGGAACAATCAGCCCCAGCATTTT. The complete variable domain, with remaining parts taken from reference TRBV7-2 and TRBJ1-5, reads GAGVSQSPSNKVTEKGKDVELRCDPISGHTALYWYRQSLGQGLEFLIYFQGNSAPDKSGLPSDRFSAERTGGSVSTLTIQRTQQEDSAVYLCASSSQGNNQPQHFGDGTRLSIL.

The rearrangement links TRBV19 to TRBJ2-6; TRBD1 matches at 9 bases. Losses at the gene ends were 4 bases for V and 3 bases for J; bases not matched to a gene: 7. CDR3 size: 17 residues. Germline CDR1 and CDR2: LNHDA and SQIVND (reference sequence). CDR3 coding DNA: TGTGCCAGTAGTACCCGGGACAGGGTTGGTGGGGCCAACGTCCTGACTTTC. The encoded protein is CASSTRDRVGGANVLTF.

This clone was counted a few times. The J gene is TRBJ2-2, the V gene TRBV7-2; 9 bases are shared with TRBD2. The V gene end was trimmed by 1 base and the J gene end by 4 bases; junction bases not matched to a gene: 4. Germline CDR1 and CDR2: SGHTA and FQGNSA. This CDR3 has 16 amino acids. CDR3 nucleotides: TGTGCCAGCAGCTTAGTCGCGACTAGCGGCACCGGGGAGCTGTTTTTT. Its protein product is CASSLVATSGTGELFF.

The V gene is TRBV2, the J gene TRBJ1-4, with 7 bases aligning to TRBD1. Germline trimming cut 2 bases from V and 13 bases from J; bases unmatched to any gene: 10. The CDR3 is 14 amino acids. CDR1 and CDR2 from the germline V gene are SNHLY and FYNNEI. The CDR3 DNA sequence: TGTGCCAGCAGTGAAAGGGACAGACGGTTTTTACTGTTTTTT. It specifies CASSERDRRFLLFF. Full variable domain (missing parts from reference TRBV2 and TRBJ1-4): EPEVTQTPSHQVTQMGQEVILRCVPISNHLYFYWYRQILGQKVEFLVSFYNNEISEKSEIFDDQFSVERPDGSNFTLKIRSTKLEDSAMYFCASSERDRRFLLFFGSGTQLSVL.

This clone showed up just a few times. The chain links TRBV7-9 to TRBJ1-6, with D possibly being TRBD1 (5 bases). This CDR3 contains 14 residues. CDR1 and CDR2 (germline): SEHNR, FQNEAQ (reference sequence). The V end lost 8 bases, the J end lost 4 bases, and 12 bases lay between the germline ends. This CDR3 reads CASQGGMYNSPLHF. The DNA of the CDR3 is TGTGCCAGCCAGGGAGGAATGTATAATTCACCCCTCCACTTT.

This clone was seen just once. The chain employs TRBV5-1 and TRBJ2-3, with D perhaps TRBD1 (6 bases). This CDR3 is 14 amino acids long. CDR1 SGHRS and CDR2 YFSETQ come from the germline V gene. The germline V and J ends were trimmed by 4 bases and 4 bases, with 13 bases remaining between them. CDR3 sequence reads: CASSTGPGADTQYF. In DNA form, the CDR3 reads TGCGCCAGCAGCACAGGGCCCGGGGCAGATACGCAGTATTTT.

The rearrangement links TRBV11-2 to TRBJ1-1; TRBD1 matches at 10 bases. CDR3 size: 13 residues. J gave up 10 bases and V 5 bases, and 7 bases lay outside the gene matches. CDR1 is SGHAT and CDR2 is FQNNGV in the germline V gene. The CDR3 DNA reads as TGTGCCAGCAGCGAGTCCCGGGACAGGGGAGCTTTCTTT. It codes for CASSESRDRGAFF.

The rearrangement joins TRBV6-6 to TRBJ2-7, with D unclear. The length of the CDR3 is 13 residues. V was cut by 7 bases and J by 5 bases, with 15 bases left in between. The germline gives CDR1 MNHNY, CDR2 SVGAGI (reference sequence). The CDR3 region is CASTQKTRHEQYF. The CDR3 coding sequence is TGTGCCAGCACCCAGAAGACCCGGCACGAGCAGTACTTC.

This clone was picked up one time. The V call is TRBV27, the J call TRBJ2-3; D gene ambiguous. This CDR3 has 12 amino acids. Between the trimmed V and J ends, which lost 4 bases and 5 bases, there was a span of 7 bases. Germline CDR1 and CDR2: MNHEY and SMNVEV (reference sequence). The CDR3 here is CASSSAGDTQYF. CDR3 in DNA: TGTGCCAGCAGTTCAGCAGGAGATACGCAGTATTTT.

In its sample, this clone was seen a few times. V is TRBV29-1 and J is TRBJ1-1, with 7 bases that match TRBD1. Germline V gives CDR1 SQVTM, CDR2 ANQGSEA. The J segment lost 0 bases and the V segment lost 1 base, leaving 2 bases of the junction unmatched. The CDR3 covers 14 residues. The CDR3 DNA is TGCAGCGTTGAAGGCGGACAGGTGAACACTGAAGCTTTCTTT. As protein: CSVEGGQVNTEAFF. Filled out from reference TRBV29-1 and TRBJ1-1, the complete variable domain reads SAVISQKPSRDICQRGTSLTIQCQVDSQVTMMFWYRQQPGQSLTLIATANQGSEATYESGFVIDKFPISRPNLTFSTLTVSNMSPEDSSIYLCSVEGGQVNTEAFFGQGTRLTVV.

The chain couples TRBV18 to TRBJ2-7; D remains unclear. Trimming stripped 6 bases from V and 4 bases from J, with 10 bases between. The CDR3 covers 12 residues. Germline CDR1 is KGHSH and CDR2 is LQKENI. For the CDR3, the DNA is TGTGCCAGCTCCCCCGACATGTACGAGCAGTACTTC. Protein: CASSPDMYEQYF.

This sequence joins TRBV7-9 and TRBJ2-5; 13 bases match TRBD2. The CDR3 is 16 amino acids. Germline CDR1 SEHNR, CDR2 FQNEAQ (reference sequence). V dropped 5 bases and J dropped 4; count of bases not matched to a gene: 7. CDR3 sequence: CASSKTSGGLGETQYF. The CDR3 DNA reads as TGTGCCAGCAGCAAGACTAGCGGGGGGCTGGGAGAGACCCAGTACTTC.

J is TRBJ1-1 and V is TRBV7-9; D gene unclear. V was cut by 4 bases and J by 7 bases, with 16 bases left in between. Germline CDR1 and CDR2: SEHNR and FQNEAQ (reference sequence). CDR3 length: 14 residues. CDR3 sequence: CASSSLGLVSEAFF. In DNA form, the CDR3 reads TGTGCCAGCAGCTCCTTGGGGTTGGTGAGTGAAGCTTTCTTT.

The chain couples TRBV2 to TRBJ2-5, with 8 bases matching TRBD2. After removal of 6 bases from V and 4 bases from J, the junction contained 4 bases not matched to a gene. The V gene's germline CDR1 is SNHLY and CDR2 FYNNEI. This CDR3 has 13 residues. CDR3 coding DNA: TGTGCCAGCAGACAACTAGCGGCAGAGACCCAGTACTTC. Translating it yields CASRQLAAETQYF.

The chain combines TRBV7-2 with TRBJ2-3; 9 bases fit TRBD2. V trimming: 1 base; J trimming: 2 bases; junction bases outside the gene matches: 7. Germline CDR1 and CDR2: SGHTA and FQGNSA. There are 17 residues in the CDR3. The CDR3 nucleotides read TGTGCCAGCAGCTTAGTGGCTAGCGGGGACTCCACAGATACGCAGTATTTT. Protein: CASSLVASGDSTDTQYF.

The J gene is TRBJ2-5, the V gene TRBV5-1; D is unresolved. Germline V CDR1 and CDR2: SGHRS, YFSETQ. The CDR3 is 11 residues long. The ends were cut back, 3 bases at V and 0 bases at J, with 0 bases in the middle. The CDR3 nucleotides read TGCGCCAGCAGCTACCAAGAGACCCAGTACTTC. It codes for CASSYQETQYF.